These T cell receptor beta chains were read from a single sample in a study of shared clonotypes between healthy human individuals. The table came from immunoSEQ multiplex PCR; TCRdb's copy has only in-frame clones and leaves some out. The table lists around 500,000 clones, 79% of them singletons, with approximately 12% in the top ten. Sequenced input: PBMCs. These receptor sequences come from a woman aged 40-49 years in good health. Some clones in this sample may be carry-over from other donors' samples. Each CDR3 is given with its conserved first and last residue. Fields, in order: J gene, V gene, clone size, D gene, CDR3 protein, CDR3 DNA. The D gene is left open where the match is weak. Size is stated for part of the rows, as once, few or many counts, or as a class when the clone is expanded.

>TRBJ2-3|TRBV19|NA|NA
CASSRGPGADTQYF
TGTGCCAGTAGTAGAGGTCCGGGAGCAGATACGCAGTATTTT
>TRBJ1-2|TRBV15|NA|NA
CATSRDRGGATHDGYTF
TGTGCCACCAGCAGAGATCGGGGTGGCGCAACCCACGATGGCTACACCTTC
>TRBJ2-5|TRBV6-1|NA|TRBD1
CASSLDRGWETQYF
TGTGCCAGCAGCCTGGACAGGGGTTGGGAGACCCAGTACTTC
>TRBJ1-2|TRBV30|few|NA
CAWSRPGESGYTF
TGTGCCTGGAGCCGACCGGGGGAGAGTGGCTACACCTTC
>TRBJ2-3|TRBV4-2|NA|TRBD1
CASSPQGGADTQYF
TGTGCCAGCAGCCCCCAAGGGGGCGCAGATACGCAGTATTTT
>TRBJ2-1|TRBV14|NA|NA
CASSQVGRKEQFF
TGTGCCAGCAGCCAAGTTGGGCGAAAAGAGCAGTTCTTC
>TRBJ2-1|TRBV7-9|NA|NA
CASSKLYNEQFF
TGTGCCAGCAGCAAATTATACAATGAGCAGTTCTTC
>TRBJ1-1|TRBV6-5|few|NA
CASSYSNVGLVTEAFF
TGTGCCAGCAGTTACTCGAACGTTGGGTTAGTCACTGAAGCTTTCTTT
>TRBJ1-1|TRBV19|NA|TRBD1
CASSFGQGRRNTEAFF
TGTGCCAGTAGTTTCGGACAGGGTCGGAGGAACACTGAAGCTTTCTTT
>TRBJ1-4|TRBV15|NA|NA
CATSQGGGSEKLFF
TGTGCCACCAGCCAGGGTGGCGGGAGTGAAAAACTGTTTTTT
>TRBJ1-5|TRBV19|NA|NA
CASISGYSNQPQHF
TGTGCCAGTATTTCCGGGTATAGCAATCAGCCCCAGCATTTT
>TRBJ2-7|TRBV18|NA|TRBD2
CASSPDLAGNYEQYF
TGTGCCAGCTCACCAGACCTAGCGGGGAACTACGAGCAGTACTTC
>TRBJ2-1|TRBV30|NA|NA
CAWSVLATYNEQFF
TGTGCCTGGAGTGTACTCGCGACCTACAATGAGCAGTTCTTC
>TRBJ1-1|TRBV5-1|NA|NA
CASSPGRAVGNTEAFF
TGCGCCAGCAGCCCAGGCCGGGCGGTGGGTAACACTGAAGCTTTCTTT
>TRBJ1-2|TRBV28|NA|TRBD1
CASSYVKQGWGGYTF
TGTGCCAGCAGTTACGTAAAACAGGGGTGGGGTGGCTACACCTTC
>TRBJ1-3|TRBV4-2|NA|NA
CASSQTGTSSSGNTIYF
TGTGCCAGCAGCCAAACCGGGACATCTAGCTCTGGAAACACCATATATTTT
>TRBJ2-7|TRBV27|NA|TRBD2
CASSPLAGPSYEQYF
TGTGCCAGCAGCCCCCTAGCGGGCCCATCCTACGAGCAGTACTTC
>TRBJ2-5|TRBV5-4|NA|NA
CASSLASRDQETQYF
TGTGCCAGCAGCTTGGCTAGCAGGGACCAAGAGACCCAGTACTTC
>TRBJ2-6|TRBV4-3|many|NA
CASSQGTHGANVLTF
TGCGCCAGCAGCCAAGGGACCCATGGGGCCAACGTCCTGACTTTC
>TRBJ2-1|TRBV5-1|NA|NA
CASSLGMGSYNEQFF
TGCGCCAGCAGCTTGGGTATGGGCTCCTACAATGAGCAGTTCTTC
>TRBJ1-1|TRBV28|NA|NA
CASRLIMNTEAFF
TGCGCCAGCCGCCTAATAATGAACACTGAAGCTTTCTTT
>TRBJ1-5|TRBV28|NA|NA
CASSRPGQLSNQPQHF
TGTGCCAGCAGCCGACCCGGACAACTAAGCAATCAGCCCCAGCATTTT
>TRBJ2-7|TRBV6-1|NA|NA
CASSERGQNYEQYF
TGTGCCAGCAGTGAAAGGGGTCAGAACTACGAGCAGTACTTC
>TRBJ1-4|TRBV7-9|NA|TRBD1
CASSFGQGAEKLFF
TGTGCCAGCAGCTTTGGACAGGGGGCTGAAAAACTGTTTTTT
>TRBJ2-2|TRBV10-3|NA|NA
CAISESRWNTGELFF
TGTGCCATCAGTGAGTCGAGATGGAACACCGGGGAGCTGTTTTTT
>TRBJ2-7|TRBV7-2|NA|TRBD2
CASNIAGGREQYF
TGTGCCAGCAACATAGCGGGAGGGCGCGAGCAGTACTTC
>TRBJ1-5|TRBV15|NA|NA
CATSRGSGPQHF
TGTGCCACCAGCAGAGGGTCAGGGCCCCAGCATTTT
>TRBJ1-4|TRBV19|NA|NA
CASKRAKTNEKLFF
TGTGCCAGTAAGAGGGCTAAAACTAATGAAAAACTGTTTTTT